A single sample is the source of the 19 T cell receptor beta chains below, sequenced in a study of T-cell reconstitution after alpha-beta-depleted transplantation in children. Using unique molecular identifiers, the investigators prepared the TCRbeta library. TCRdb redid the calling of the PCR reads with MiXCR, one entry per CDR3 protein. The table includes about 500,000 distinct CDR3 sequences, approximately 30% detected once. This specimen consisted of PBMCs from the stem cell graft donor, obtained from the stem cell graft. The receptors come from a human donor who donated a stem cell graft to a child with aplastic anemia.

For this clonotype: A much larger clone lies a single base off, so this may be a read error. The V gene is TRBV7-2, the J gene TRBJ2-5; D remains ambiguous. The CDR3 is 13 residues long. Germline V gene lookup returns CDR1 SGHTA and CDR2 FQGNSA. CDR3 in DNA: TGTGCCAGCGGCTTAGCCCTCCAAGAGACCCAGTACTTC. Amino acids: CASGLALQETQYF.

The genes are TRBV6-4 and TRBJ2-1, with D uncertain. V lost 0 bases and J 4 bases, leaving 10 bases between the germline ends. The CDR3 runs to 15 residues. The V gene's germline CDR1 is MRHNA and CDR2 SNTAGT. The CDR3 is CASSDSLGSYNEQFF. In nucleotides, the CDR3 is TGTGCCAGCAGTGACTCTCTAGGCAGTTACAATGAGCAGTTCTTC.

A few counts support this clonotype. CDR3 sequence (DNA): TGTGCCAGCAGCTTCCCATCAGGGAGTGGCGAGCAGTACTTC. Its protein product is CASSFPSGSGEQYF. The chain employs TRBV7-2 and TRBJ2-7; D may match TRBD1 or TRBD2 (5 bases each). Germline V gives CDR1 SGHTA, CDR2 FQGNSA. V was shortened by 3 bases and J by 6 bases, with 15 bases between the two germline ends. This CDR3 is 14 amino acids long.

This clonotype came up a few times. The V and J genes are TRBV15 and TRBJ1-5, with D uncertain. The germline CDR1 and CDR2 sequences are LNHNV and YYDKDF (reference sequence). V was cut by 5 bases and J by 0 bases, with 8 bases left in between. The CDR3 contains 14 residues. The CDR3 protein is CATSARSSNQPQHF. CDR3 DNA sequence: TGTGCCACCAGCGCCAGGTCTAGCAATCAGCCCCAGCATTTT.

The chain carries TRBV7-2 and TRBJ2-1, with 7 positions matching TRBD2. V trimming: 5 bases; J trimming: 8 bases; junction bases outside the gene matches: 15. Germline V gene data show CDR1 as SGHTA and CDR2 as FQGNSA. The CDR3 covers 16 residues. As DNA, the CDR3 is TGTGCCAGCAGCCCCCCCTCCCTTGCGGGAGCGCATGAGCAGTTCTTC. Translated, it gives CASSPPSLAGAHEQFF.

The chain joins TRBV24-1 to TRBJ2-7, with TRBD1 identical over 7 bases. The CDR3 is 15 residues long. V shed 9 bases, J shed 0 bases, and the junction held 10 bases outside the gene matches. Per germline, CDR1 KGHDR and CDR2 SFDVKD. The chain's CDR3 is CATRNGQESSYEQYF. DNA for the CDR3: TGTGCCACCCGGAACGGACAGGAGAGCTCCTACGAGCAGTACTTC.

The chain recombines TRBV20-1 with TRBJ2-1; D is unresolved. Trimming cost V 2 bases and J 6 bases, with 17 bases left between them. This CDR3 spans 15 amino acids. Germline CDR1 DFQATT, CDR2 SNEGSKA (reference sequence). CDR3 DNA sequence: TGCAGTGCTAGAAAACAACCCACTGCGAGCAATGAGCAGTTCTTC. This gives the protein CSARKQPTASNEQFF.

This clonotype occurred a few times. This chain uses TRBV7-2 with TRBJ2-5, with 10 nucleotides matching TRBD2. The CDR3 consists of 15 residues. V trimming: 5 bases; J trimming: 5 bases; junction bases outside the gene matches: 8. Germline-derived CDR1 and CDR2 are SGHTA and FQGNSA. This chain's CDR3 is CASSISSGSFETQYF. The CDR3 nucleotides are TGTGCCAGCAGCATCTCTAGCGGGAGTTTCGAGACCCAGTACTTC.

This chain uses TRBV19 with TRBJ2-6; D could derive from TRBD1 or TRBD2 (6 bases each). The CDR3 is made up of 18 amino acids. V was pared by 0 bases and J by 0 bases, with 12 bases between. CDR1 and CDR2 from the germline V gene are LNHDA and SQIVND (reference sequence). CDR3 coding DNA: TGTGCCAGTAGTATAGAGGGCAGGGGACTCTCTGGGGCCAACGTCCTGACTTTC. Translation: CASSIEGRGLSGANVLTF.

The V gene is TRBV20-1, the J gene TRBJ2-3, with TRBD2 matching 12 bases. Germline lookup yields CDR1 DFQATT and CDR2 SNEGSKA (reference sequence). The junction had 4 bases not matched to a gene; V was cut back by 5 bases and J by 1 base. The CDR3 contains 15 residues. The DNA for the CDR3 is TGCAGTGCTCCCCGACTAGCGGGAGGCACAGATACGCAGTATTTT. As protein: CSAPRLAGGTDTQYF.

The V and J genes are TRBV11-3 and TRBJ2-5, with 7 positions matching TRBD2. The trim removed 5 bases at V and 2 bases at J, leaving 8 bases unmatched. Germline CDR1 SGHNT, CDR2 YENEEA. The CDR3 covers 15 residues. DNA of the CDR3: TGTGCCAGCAGCCTCCCCGGGACTATACAAGAGACCCAGTACTTC. This translates into CASSLPGTIQETQYF. The variable domain in full, completed from reference TRBV11-3 and TRBJ2-5, reads EAGVVQSPRYKIIEKKQPVAFWCNPISGHNTLYWYLQNLGQGPELLIRYENEEAVDDSQLPKDRFSAERLKGVDSTLKIQPAELGDSAVYLCASSLPGTIQETQYFGPGTRLLVL.

The chain recombines TRBV20-1 with TRBJ1-4; tentatively, D is TRBD1 (5 bases). The CDR3 is 14 amino acids. The V gene's germline CDR1 is DFQATT and CDR2 SNEGSKA (reference sequence). V was cut by 7 bases and J by 0 bases, with 12 bases left in between. The CDR3 reads CSVGGSATNEKLFF. Written as DNA, the CDR3 is TGCAGTGTTGGGGGGTCGGCAACTAATGAAAAACTGTTTTTT.

The chain uses TRBV7-6 and TRBJ2-5; D is undetermined. Germline assignment: CDR1 SGHVS and CDR2 FNYEAQ. The V and J ends lost 5 bases and 2 bases respectively, with 15 bases between them. There are 15 residues in the CDR3. The DNA of the CDR3 is TGTGCCAGCAGCCCGCGGTGGGGAAAACAAGAGACCCAGTACTTC. Its translation is CASSPRWGKQETQYF.

This clonotype has just a few counts. This chain connects TRBV5-1 to TRBJ2-1; D is unresolved. This CDR3 spans 15 amino acids. The V end was cut by 3 bases, the J end by 0 bases, with 10 bases between. Germline V gives CDR1 SGHRS, CDR2 YFSETQ. The CDR3 region is CASSWSLSSYNEQFF. CDR3 sequence (DNA): TGCGCCAGCAGCTGGTCCCTAAGCTCCTACAATGAGCAGTTCTTC.

Only a few counts were recorded for this clonotype. The V call is TRBV6-2 or TRBV6-3, the J call TRBJ2-7; possibly TRBD1 for D (6 bases). Trimming shortened V by 5 bases and J by 3 bases, and 23 bases separated the two germline ends. The CDR3 consists of 17 residues. CDR1 is MNHEY, CDR2 SVGEGT, per germline. CDR3 coding DNA: TGTGCCAGCAGTACGCCGGGACACCGCATTATACGCTACGAGCAGTACTTC. Amino acid sequence: CASSTPGHRIIRYEQYF.

CDR3 region: CASSPLWGIKTDTQYF. CDR3 nucleotides: TGTGCCAGCAGTCCGCTTTGGGGGATTAAAACAGATACGCAGTATTTT. The chain combines TRBV28 with TRBJ2-3, with D perhaps matching TRBD1 or TRBD2 (5 bases each). CDR1 and CDR2 from the germline V gene are MDHEN and SYDVKM. This CDR3 has 16 residues. V was cut by 5 bases and J by 3 bases, with 18 bases left in between.

The genes are TRBV5-1 and TRBJ2-7; D may be TRBD2 (5 bases). Germline CDR1 reads SGHRS; CDR2 reads YFSETQ. This CDR3 comprises 14 residues. Trimming removed 1 base at V and 4 bases at J, with 12 bases between. The DNA for the CDR3 is TGCGCCAGCAGCTTGTTTCCGGGGTTGTACGAGCAGTACTTC. Translating gives CASSLFPGLYEQYF. Based on the CDR3 plus reference TRBV5-1 and TRBJ2-7, the full variable domain is KAGVTQTPRYLIKTRGQQVTLSCSPISGHRSVSWYQQTPGQGLQFLFEYFSETQRNKGNFPGRFSGRQFSNSRSEMNVSTLELGDSALYLCASSLFPGLYEQYFGPGTRLTVT.

This chain uses TRBV5-1 with TRBJ2-1, with 10 positions matching TRBD2. Germline trimming cut 2 bases from V and 5 bases from J; bases unmatched to any gene: 10. This CDR3 spans 17 amino acids. Per germline, CDR1 SGHRS and CDR2 YFSETQ. The chain's CDR3 is CASSLWTSGPRDNEQFF. The CDR3 coding sequence is TGCGCCAGCAGCTTATGGACTAGCGGCCCTCGGGACAATGAGCAGTTCTTC.

V gene TRBV6-6 combines with J gene TRBJ1-1; D unclear. CDR1 and CDR2 from the germline V gene are MNHNY and SVGAGI (reference sequence). Trimming took 10 bases from V and 5 from J, leaving 17 bases between them. CDR3 length: 13 amino acids. The CDR3 protein is CATTTSFRTEAFF. CDR3 DNA sequence: TGTGCCACCACAACCTCTTTTCGGACTGAAGCTTTCTTT.